Included here is one T cell receptor beta chain sequence, with context. This sample stems from a study of blood T cell repertoires in COVID-19. Study information: The cDNA or gDNA used as material had been derived from T cells, B-cell-depleted T cells, or PBMCs.

The data were produced by immunoSEQ multiplex PCR, yet TCRdb's version contains in-frame clones alone and is incomplete. This table has 120,000 or so clones, roughly four fifths appearing once. Trimming took 3 bases from V and 8 from J, leaving 10 bases between them. The CDR3 length is 12 residues. Germline V gene data show CDR1 as WNHNN and CDR2 as SYGVQD (reference sequence). V is TRBV10-1 and J is TRBJ1-1; a weak D match, TRBD1 (5 bases). What was sequenced was peripheral blood. The origin of this receptor is a man in his 60s with acute or convalescent COVID-19. CDR3 amino acids: CASSENGGEAFF. The CDR3 DNA sequence: TGCGCCAGCAGTGAAAACGGGGGGGAAGCTTTCTTT.